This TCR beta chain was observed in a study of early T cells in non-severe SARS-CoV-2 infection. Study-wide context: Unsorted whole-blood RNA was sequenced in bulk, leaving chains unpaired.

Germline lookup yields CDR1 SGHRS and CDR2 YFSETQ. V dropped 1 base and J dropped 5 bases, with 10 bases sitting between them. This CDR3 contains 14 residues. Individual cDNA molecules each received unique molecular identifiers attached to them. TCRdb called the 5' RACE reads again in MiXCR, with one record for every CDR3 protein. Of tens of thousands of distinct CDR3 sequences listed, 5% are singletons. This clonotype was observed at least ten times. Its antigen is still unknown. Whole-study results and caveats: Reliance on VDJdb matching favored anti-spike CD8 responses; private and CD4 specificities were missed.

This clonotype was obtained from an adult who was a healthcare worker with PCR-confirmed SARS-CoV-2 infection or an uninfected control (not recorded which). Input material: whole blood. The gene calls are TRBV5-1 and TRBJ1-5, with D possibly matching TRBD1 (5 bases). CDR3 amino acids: CASSLRAGDQPQHF. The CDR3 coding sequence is TGCGCCAGCAGCTTGCGGGCGGGGGATCAGCCCCAGCATTTT.